The T cell receptor beta chain under discussion was sequenced for a study of PD-L1 blockade in urothelial cancer. Findings of the study overall: Those with durable benefit had larger increases in tumor-associated blood clones at 3 weeks.

This CDR3 contains 15 residues. Time point here: pretreatment peripheral blood. This clone was detected only once. The antigen remains unidentified. Using immunoSEQ multiplex PCR, the repertoire was profiled, and TCRdb retains in-frame clones only, with some absent. The table has tens of thousands of clones, roughly four fifths seen once. The sequencing used PBMCs, collected around atezolizumab (anti-PD-L1) treatment. The V gene is TRBV21-1, the J gene TRBJ1-5; the table's D gene call, TRBD1, was not cross checked with the DNA. TRBV21-1 is termed a pseudogene. This clonotype was sampled from a man aged 60-69 years with urothelial cancer. CDR3 sequence (DNA): TGTGCCAGCAGCCGACAGGGTCAAGGGAATCAGCCCCAGCATTTT. Protein product: CASSRQGQGNQPQHF.